Reported below is one T cell receptor (beta chain). The data were obtained in a study of T cell clonotyping in hematopoietic cell transplantation. The CDR3 is 22 amino acids. Trimming took 7 bases from V and 0 from J, leaving 33 bases between them. Sequencing used immunoSEQ multiplex PCR; TCRdb keeps in-frame clones, though not all of them. The sample contains 7,000 to 9,500 clones, roughly 94% of which appear only once. This chain joins TRBV6-7 and TRBJ1-4, with no clear D. TRBV6-7 is filed as an ORF, its function uncertain. The receptor's source is a male patient aged 60 to 75 who had an allogeneic stem cell transplant from an unrelated donor, so T cells may come from the graft donor. Some clones in this sample may be carry-over from other donors' samples. Sequencing was performed on peripheral blood mononuclear cells, taken 30 days after allogeneic stem cell transplant. As DNA, the CDR3 is TGTGCCAGCACCGTTATGAGATCCGGTTCCTTCACGGCCTGGGCAACTAATGAAAAACTGTTTTTT. Amino acids: CASTVMRSGSFTAWATNEKLFF.